The next 20 T cell receptor beta chains were all read from a single sample in a study of blood T cells in healthy people across ages. For the second PCR, which ran for roughly 7 to 11 cycles, a sample-barcoded 5' primer and a J-beta primer mix were used. TCRdb passed the 5' RACE reads through MiXCR, listing each CDR3 protein once. This sample has about 1,500,000 distinct CDR3 sequences, with about 43% found just once. The sequencing input was blood. The source of these receptors is a woman aged 18-30 years in good health.

V gene TRBV28 combines with J gene TRBJ1-2, with a tentative D call TRBD1 (5 bases). Trimming cost V 7 bases and J 1 base, with 7 bases left between them. Germline V CDR1 and CDR2: MDHEN, SYDVKM. This CDR3 comprises 12 residues. CDR3 coding DNA: TGTGCCAGCACAGGGTTTAACTATGGCTACACCTTC. It is translated as CASTGFNYGYTF.

The chain carries TRBV3-1 and TRBJ2-7, with 11 bases aligning to TRBD2. The J call is doubtful: the DNA matches TRBJ2-5 better. Germline CDR1 and CDR2: LGHDT and YNNKEL (reference sequence). The CDR3 covers 16 residues. The DNA of the CDR3 is TGTGCCAGCAGCCATACTAGCGGGGGTCCGGGGGAGACCCAGTACTTC. Protein product: CASSHTSGGPGETQYF.

The chain uses TRBV5-1 and TRBJ1-2; D is possibly TRBD1 (6 bases). This CDR3 contains 15 residues. Trimming cost V 2 bases and J 5 bases, with 16 bases left between them. Looked up from germline, CDR1 is SGHRS and CDR2 is YFSETQ. The CDR3 here is CASSFSQGTPYGYTF. The CDR3 DNA follows: TGCGCCAGCAGCTTCTCTCAGGGGACGCCATATGGCTACACCTTC.

This clonotype appeared a few times. The CDR3 DNA is TGTGCCAGCAGGACCGGTAGCGGGAGTCTCTACGAGCAGTACTTC. Protein sequence: CASRTGSGSLYEQYF. J is TRBJ2-5 and V is TRBV27; 9 nucleotides agree with TRBD2. The end of the DNA is better explained by TRBJ2-7, so the J call may be wrong. The CDR3 sequence is 15 residues long. Germline CDR1 is MNHEY and CDR2 is SMNVEV (reference sequence).

The chain carries TRBV4-1 and TRBJ1-5; 10 positions match TRBD1. The germline V gene has CDR1 MGHRA and CDR2 YSYEKL. The CDR3 is 15 amino acids. V was pared by 0 bases and J by 11 bases, with 7 bases of the junction left unmatched. Written as DNA, the CDR3 is TGCGCCAGCAGCCAAGAATGGGACAGGGGATCGGCCCAGCATTTT. Encoded protein: CASSQEWDRGSAQHF.

The chain has TRBV20-1 and TRBJ2-1; 12 bases agree with TRBD2. Looked up from germline, CDR1 is DFQATT and CDR2 is SNEGSKA (reference sequence). The V and J ends lost 0 bases and 4 bases, in that order; junction bases with no gene match: 10. This CDR3 region has 18 residues. Written as DNA, the CDR3 is TGCAGTGCTAGAGAAGGTCCCCGGCTAGCGGGGGGGTACAATGAGCAGTTCTTC. Translating it yields CSAREGPRLAGGYNEQFF.

This chain connects TRBV7-2 to TRBJ2-6; D is uncertain. V dropped 2 bases and J dropped 0 bases, with 5 bases sitting between them. Looked up from germline, CDR1 is SGHTA and CDR2 is FQGNSA. CDR3 length: 15 residues. The CDR3 region is CASSLWHSGANVLTF. CDR3 in DNA: TGTGCCAGCAGCTTATGGCACTCTGGGGCCAACGTCCTGACTTTC.

Comments on this clonotype: A much larger clone differs by one base, so this may be a read error. V gene TRBV4-2 combines with J gene TRBJ2-5; 10 nucleotides align to TRBD1. In germline, CDR1 is LGHNA, CDR2 YNFKEQ. This CDR3 has 17 residues. Unmatched junction bases numbered 15, after V lost 0 bases and J lost 11 bases. DNA for the CDR3: TGTGCCAGCAGCCAAGAGGGGACCGGGACAGGGGAAAATGAGCAGTACTTC. Amino acids: CASSQEGTGTGENEQYF.

The chain is built from TRBV24-1 and TRBJ2-3; 9 bases align to TRBD2. The CDR3 sequence is 15 residues long. Unmatched junction bases numbered 12, after V lost 9 bases and J lost 6 bases. Germline CDR1 and CDR2: KGHDR and SFDVKD. CDR3 bases: TGTGCCACCGCAGGTAGCGGGAGAGTAGATGATACGCAGTATTTT. This sequence encodes CATAGSGRVDDTQYF.

This chain uses TRBV5-1 with TRBJ1-4; the D gene is possibly TRBD1 (5 bases). Germline V gene sequence: CDR1 SGHRS, CDR2 YFSETQ. The CDR3 is made up of 14 amino acids. V gave up 4 bases and J gave up 7 bases, with 14 bases separating them. CDR3 in amino acids: CASSRGTGTEKLFF. CDR3 nucleotide sequence: TGCGCCAGCAGCCGGGGTACCGGGACTGAAAAACTGTTTTTT.

This clonotype was seen more than once but under ten times. V and J are TRBV15 and TRBJ2-7; 11 bases match TRBD2. CDR3 length: 15 amino acids. J gave up 6 bases and V 0 bases, and 4 bases lay outside the gene matches. Germline values: CDR1 LNHNV, CDR2 YYDKDF (reference sequence). The CDR3 spells CATSRETTSGSEQYF. The CDR3 DNA reads as TGTGCCACCAGCAGAGAAACTACTAGCGGGAGCGAGCAGTACTTC. The whole variable domain, filled in from reference TRBV15 and TRBJ2-7, reads DAMVIQNPRYQVTQFGKPVTLSCSQTLNHNVMYWYQQKSSQAPKLLFHYYDKDFNNEADTPDNFQSRRPNTSFCFLDIRSPGLGDTAMYLCATSRETTSGSEQYFGPGTRLTVT.

This chain connects TRBV5-1 to TRBJ2-5; the D gene is possibly TRBD1 (6 bases). The CDR3 totals 14 residues. Trimming cost V 4 bases and J 5 bases, with 15 bases left between them. CDR1 and CDR2 (germline): SGHRS, YFSETQ. The CDR3 here is CASSPGQWGETQYF. DNA of the CDR3: TGCGCCAGCAGCCCCGGACAGTGGGGGGAGACCCAGTACTTC.

V usage is TRBV6-8 and J usage is TRBJ2-7; D gene uncertain. Germline V gene sequence: CDR1 MNHGY, CDR2 SAAAGT. The CDR3 has 17 amino acids. V was trimmed by 2 bases and J by 2 bases, leaving 19 bases between them. DNA of the CDR3: TGTGCCAGCAGTTACCTTGAGAGGAAGCAAGTACCCTACGAGCAGTACTTC. This codes for CASSYLERKQVPYEQYF.

The CDR3 region has the DNA TGTGCCAGCAGCGGACCACAGGGGTCCCTACGGGAGCAGTACTTC. It is translated as CASSGPQGSLREQYF. The rearrangement links TRBV21-1 to TRBJ2-7; TRBD1, the D gene given by the table, was not confirmed from the DNA. TRBV21-1 is classified as a pseudogene. The CDR3 sequence is 15 residues long.

CDR3 sequence: CASSPRYKGAGANVLTF. CDR3 in DNA: TGTGCCAGCAGCCCCAGGTATAAAGGAGCTGGGGCCAACGTCCTGACTTTC. The chain joins TRBV7-6 to TRBJ2-6; D is ambiguous. CDR3 length equals 17 residues. With 5 bases removed from V and 2 bases from J, the gap between germline ends came to 16 bases. Germline-derived CDR1 and CDR2 are SGHVS and FNYEAQ.

This clonotype was observed a few times. V usage is TRBV7-7 and J usage is TRBJ2-1; 9 positions agree with TRBD1. Per germline, CDR1 SSHAT and CDR2 FNYEAQ (reference sequence). The CDR3 is 16 residues long. V shed 4 bases, J shed 7 bases, and the junction held 11 bases outside the gene matches. The CDR3 region is CASSSGTGGFSNEQFF. CDR3 nucleotide sequence: TGTGCCAGCAGCTCTGGCACAGGGGGCTTCTCGAATGAGCAGTTCTTC. The entire variable domain, with the rest obtained from reference TRBV7-7 and TRBJ2-1, is as follows: GAGVSQSPRYKVTKRGQDVTLRCDPISSHATLYWYQQALGQGPEFLTYFNYEAQPDKSGLPSDRFSAERPEGSISTLTIQRTEQRDSAMYRCASSSGTGGFSNEQFFGPGTRLTVL.

At least ten counts were recorded for this clonotype. The chain combines TRBV3-1 with TRBJ2-2, with no clear D. The CDR3 extends over 13 amino acids. Germline V gene sequence: CDR1 LGHDT, CDR2 YNNKEL (reference sequence). V dropped 4 bases and J dropped 5 bases, with 8 bases sitting between them. The CDR3 DNA reads as TGTGCCAGCAGCCGGAAGGGAACCGGGGAGCTGTTTTTT. Encoded protein: CASSRKGTGELFF.

This clonotype was seen a few times. The chain uses TRBV20-1 and TRBJ2-1; 8 bases match TRBD2. This CDR3 contains 16 residues. V shed 1 base and J 1 base; nucleotides not matched to a gene: 6. Germline lookup yields CDR1 DFQATT and CDR2 SNEGSKA (reference sequence). The CDR3 bases are TGCAGTGCTAGAGTGACTAGCGAAGAATCCTACAATGAGCAGTTCTTC. Translated, it gives CSARVTSEESYNEQFF.

This clonotype was detected only a few times. This sequence joins TRBV5-1 and TRBJ1-6, with TRBD1 matching 7 bases. The CDR3 runs to 14 residues. With 2 bases clipped from V and 9 bases from J, the junction kept 5 bases outside the gene matches. Germline CDR1 and CDR2: SGHRS and YFSETQ. The CDR3 loop is CASSFDRAGSPLHF. DNA for the CDR3: TGCGCCAGCAGCTTCGACAGGGCGGGTTCACCCCTCCACTTT.

The V call is TRBV20-1, the J call TRBJ2-2; 7 positions match TRBD1. The junction had 10 bases not matched to a gene; V was cut back by 0 bases and J by 0 bases. The germline CDR1 and CDR2 sequences are DFQATT and SNEGSKA (reference sequence). This CDR3 region has 18 residues. The CDR3 is CSARDRGQTVPNTGELFF. For the CDR3, the DNA is TGCAGTGCTAGAGATAGGGGACAGACAGTACCGAACACCGGGGAGCTGTTTTTT.